This T cell receptor beta chain was identified during a study of naive and memory T cell subsets. Overall study findings and caveats: TCR transcript changes with activation or differentiation may affect this RNA method.

An oligonucleotide containing a UMI was ligated to the 3' end of TCR cDNA. Cells were not sorted; total RNA input targeted roughly 1 to 1000 ng. Germline loops: CDR1 SGHTA, CDR2 FQGNSA. Trimming removed 5 bases from V and 4 bases from J, with 11 bases in between. CDR3 length: 13 residues. This clonotype was counted many times. Its antigen is unidentified. Ligated cDNA underwent four rounds of PCR with nested alpha and beta constant region primers and SP2. Reverse transcription of blood and skin TCR RNA was primed at alpha and beta constant regions. TCRdb re-analysed the 5' RACE reads in MiXCR, keeping a single row per CDR3 protein. The sample lists roughly 62,000 distinct CDR3 sequences, 7.2% occurring once.

This receptor was identified in a male donor in good health. This chain connects TRBV7-2 to TRBJ1-2; the D is unclear. CDR3 residues: CASSPGSFYGYTF. CDR3 DNA: TGTGCCAGCAGCCCGGGAAGCTTCTATGGCTACACCTTC.